The T cell receptor (beta chain) under discussion was sequenced for a study of beta chain features in type 1 diabetes. This clone occurred a few times. Expressed TCRB transcripts were sequenced, since all the RNA that had been isolated was reverse transcribed. This table comes from immunoSEQ multiplex PCR, and its TCRdb copy is limited to in-frame clones, with some not included. In the table there are a few hundred thousand clones, approximately 10% of which are singletons. In germline, CDR1 is GTSNPN, CDR2 SVGIG (reference sequence). Trimming removed 2 bases at V and 2 bases at J, with 11 bases between. The CDR3 spans 14 residues.

This chain uses TRBV30 with TRBJ2-3; D might be TRBD1 (5 bases). The specimen was central memory CD4+ T cells from blood. This TCR derives from a young man in good health. Here the CDR3 reads CAWSRGRATDTQYF. As DNA, the CDR3 is TGTGCCTGGAGTAGGGGCAGAGCCACAGATACGCAGTATTTT.